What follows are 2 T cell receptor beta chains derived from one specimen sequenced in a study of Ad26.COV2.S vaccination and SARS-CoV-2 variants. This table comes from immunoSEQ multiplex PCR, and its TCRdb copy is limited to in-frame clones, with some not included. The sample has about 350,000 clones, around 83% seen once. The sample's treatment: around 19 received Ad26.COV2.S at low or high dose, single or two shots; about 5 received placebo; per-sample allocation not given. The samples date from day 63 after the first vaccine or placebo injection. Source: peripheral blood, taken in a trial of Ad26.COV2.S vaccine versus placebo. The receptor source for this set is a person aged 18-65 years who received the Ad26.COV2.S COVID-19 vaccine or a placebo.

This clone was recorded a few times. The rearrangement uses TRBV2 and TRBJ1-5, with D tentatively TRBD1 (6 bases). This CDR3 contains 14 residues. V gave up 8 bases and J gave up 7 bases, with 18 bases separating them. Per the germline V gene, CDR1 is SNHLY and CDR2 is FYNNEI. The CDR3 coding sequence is TGTGCCAGCCGCCTCGAGGGGGGACGGCAGCCCCAGCATTTT. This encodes CASRLEGGRQPQHF.

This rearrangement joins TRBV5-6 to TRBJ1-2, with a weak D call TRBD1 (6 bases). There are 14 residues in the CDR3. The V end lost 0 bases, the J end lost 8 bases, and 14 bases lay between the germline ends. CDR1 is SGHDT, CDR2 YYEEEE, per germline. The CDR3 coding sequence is TGTGCCAGCAGCTTGGATCAGTTGGGGGGCGGCTACACCTTC. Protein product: CASSLDQLGGGYTF.